This T cell receptor (beta chain) was observed in a study of cytomegalovirus exposure and HLA in healthy donors. General study results and limits: It emerged from a later analysis that several of the most significant clusters appeared to be linked to common viral pathogens.

Of note for this clone: Its specificity is unknown.

The PCR contained 60 Vbeta and 13 Jbeta primers. Assay used: immunoSEQ multiplex PCR; TCRdb lists only in-frame clones, some missing. The sample holds around 150,000 clones, 70% to 80% seen once. Donors were nominally healthy when sampled, though unrecorded immune exposures were likely. There are 15 residues in the CDR3. Trimming took 7 bases from V and 3 from J; bases not matched to a gene: 11. The germline V gene encodes CDR1 MDHEN and CDR2 SYDVKM. The gene calls are TRBV28 and TRBJ2-7, with TRBD1 matching 8 bases. Sequencing used PBMCs. This sequence originates from a man aged 50 or older in good health and CMV-seropositive. CDR3 in DNA: TGTGCCAGCACCAAGACCGGACAGGGTTACTACGAGCAGTACTTC. Translation gives CASTKTGQGYYEQYF. Full variable domain (missing parts from reference TRBV28 and TRBJ2-7): DVKVTQSSRYLVKRTGEKVFLECVQDMDHENMFWYRQDPGLGLRLIYFSYDVKMKEKGDIPEGYSVSREKKERFSLILESASTNQTSMYLCASTKTGQGYYEQYFGPGTRLTVT.